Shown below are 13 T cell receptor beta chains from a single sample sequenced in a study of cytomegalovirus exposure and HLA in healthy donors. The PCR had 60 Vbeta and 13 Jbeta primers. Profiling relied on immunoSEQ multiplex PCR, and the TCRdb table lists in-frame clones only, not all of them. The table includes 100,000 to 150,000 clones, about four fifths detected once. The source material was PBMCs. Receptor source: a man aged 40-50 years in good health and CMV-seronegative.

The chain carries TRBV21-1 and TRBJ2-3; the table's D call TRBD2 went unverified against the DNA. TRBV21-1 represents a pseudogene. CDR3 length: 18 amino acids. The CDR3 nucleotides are TGTGCCAGCACGTCAATCGGTAGCGGGGGGTTTAGCACAGATACGCAGTATTTT. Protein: CASTSIGSGGFSTDTQYF.

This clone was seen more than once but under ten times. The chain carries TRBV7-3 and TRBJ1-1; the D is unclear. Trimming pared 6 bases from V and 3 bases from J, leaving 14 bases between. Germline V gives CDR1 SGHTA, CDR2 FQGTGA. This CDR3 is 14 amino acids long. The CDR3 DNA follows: TGTGCCAGCAGTAGAACGATTGTTTACACTGAAGCTTTCTTT. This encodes CASSRTIVYTEAFF.

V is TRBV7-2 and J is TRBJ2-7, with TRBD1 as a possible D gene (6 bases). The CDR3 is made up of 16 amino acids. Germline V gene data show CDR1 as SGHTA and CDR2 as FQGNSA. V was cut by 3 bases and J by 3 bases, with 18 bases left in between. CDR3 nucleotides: TGTGCCAGCAGCTTCCGAGCCTTGGACAGCGTCTACGAGCAGTACTTC. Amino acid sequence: CASSFRALDSVYEQYF. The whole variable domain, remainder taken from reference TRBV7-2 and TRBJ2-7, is GAGVSQSPSNKVTEKGKDVELRCDPISGHTALYWYRQSLGQGLEFLIYFQGNSAPDKSGLPSDRFSAERTGGSVSTLTIQRTQQEDSAVYLCASSFRALDSVYEQYFGPGTRLTVT.

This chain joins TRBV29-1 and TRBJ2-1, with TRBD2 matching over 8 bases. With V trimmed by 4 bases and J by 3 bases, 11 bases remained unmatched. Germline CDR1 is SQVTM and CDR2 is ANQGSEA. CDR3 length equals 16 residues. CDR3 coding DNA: TGCAGCGTTGTAGGGGGGGGAGCGGGGGACTACAATGAGCAGTTCTTC. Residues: CSVVGGGAGDYNEQFF.

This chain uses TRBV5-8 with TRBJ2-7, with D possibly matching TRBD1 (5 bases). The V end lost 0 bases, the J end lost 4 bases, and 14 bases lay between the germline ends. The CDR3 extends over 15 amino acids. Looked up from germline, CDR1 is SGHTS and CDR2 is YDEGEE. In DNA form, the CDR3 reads TGTGCCAGCAGCTTGGGCAGGGTACCAGTGTACGAGCAGTACTTC. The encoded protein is CASSLGRVPVYEQYF.

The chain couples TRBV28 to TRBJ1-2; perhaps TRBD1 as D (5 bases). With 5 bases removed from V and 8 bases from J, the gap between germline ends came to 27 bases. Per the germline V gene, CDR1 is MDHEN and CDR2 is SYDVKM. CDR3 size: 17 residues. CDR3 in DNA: TGTGCCAGCAGTCGCTTCGGGCTCACAGGTTCCATAACGGGCTACACCTTC. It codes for CASSRFGLTGSITGYTF.

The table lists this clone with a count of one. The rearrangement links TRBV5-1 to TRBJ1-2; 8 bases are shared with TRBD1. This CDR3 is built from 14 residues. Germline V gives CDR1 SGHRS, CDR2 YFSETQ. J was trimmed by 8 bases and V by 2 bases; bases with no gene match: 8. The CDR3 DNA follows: TGCGCCAGCAGCTTAGACAGGGGATCGAGAGGCTACACCTTC. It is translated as CASSLDRGSRGYTF.

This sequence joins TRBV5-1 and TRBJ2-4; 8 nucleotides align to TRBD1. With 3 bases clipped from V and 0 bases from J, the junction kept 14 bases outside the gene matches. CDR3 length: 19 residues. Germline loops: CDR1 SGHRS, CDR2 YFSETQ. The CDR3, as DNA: TGCGCCAGCAGCTCCTCGACAGGGGAAGCGGTCCGAGCCAAAAACATTCAGTACTTC. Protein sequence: CASSSSTGEAVRAKNIQYF.

The CDR3 reads CASSYSSGYYEQYF. For the CDR3, the DNA is TGTGCCAGCAGTTACTCGAGTGGTTATTACGAGCAGTACTTC. This chain links TRBV6-6 with TRBJ2-7; no clear D. Germline CDR1 and CDR2: MNHNY and SVGAGI (reference sequence). The CDR3 contains 14 residues. The V gene lost 0 bases and the J gene lost 4 bases, with 10 bases spanning the gap.

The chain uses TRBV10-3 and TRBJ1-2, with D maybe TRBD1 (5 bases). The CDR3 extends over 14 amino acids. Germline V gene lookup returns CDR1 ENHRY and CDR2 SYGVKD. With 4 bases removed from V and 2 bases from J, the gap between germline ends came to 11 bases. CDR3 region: CAISGTGENYGYTF. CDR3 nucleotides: TGTGCCATCAGTGGAACGGGGGAGAACTATGGCTACACCTTC.

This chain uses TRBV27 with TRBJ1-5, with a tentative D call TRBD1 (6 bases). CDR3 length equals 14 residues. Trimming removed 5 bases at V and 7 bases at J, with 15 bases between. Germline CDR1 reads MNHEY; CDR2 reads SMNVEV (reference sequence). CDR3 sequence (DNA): TGTGCCAGCAGTCTAGGGGGAGGGGGACAGCCCCAGCATTTT. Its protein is CASSLGGGGQPQHF.

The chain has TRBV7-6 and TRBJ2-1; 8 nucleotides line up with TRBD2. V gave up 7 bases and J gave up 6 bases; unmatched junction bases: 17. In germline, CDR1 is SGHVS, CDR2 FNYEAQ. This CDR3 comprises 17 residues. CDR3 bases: TGTGCCAGCAACCCAACCGCGGGGGGCGGAAGTAGCAATGAGCAGTTCTTC. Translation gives CASNPTAGGGSSNEQFF.

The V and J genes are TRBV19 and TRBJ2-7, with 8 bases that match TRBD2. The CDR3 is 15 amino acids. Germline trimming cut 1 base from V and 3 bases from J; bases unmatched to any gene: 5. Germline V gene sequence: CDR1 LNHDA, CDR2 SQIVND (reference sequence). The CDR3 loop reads CASSIAPRGGYEQYF. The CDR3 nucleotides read TGTGCCAGTAGTATAGCCCCCCGGGGGGGCTACGAGCAGTACTTC. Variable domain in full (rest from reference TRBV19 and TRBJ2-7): DGGITQSPKYLFRKEGQNVTLSCEQNLNHDAMYWYRQDPGQGLRLIYYSQIVNDFQKGDIAEGYSVSREKKESFPLTVTSAQKNPTAFYLCASSIAPRGGYEQYFGPGTRLTVT.